This T cell receptor (beta chain) was profiled in a study of PD-L1 blockade in urothelial cancer. Measured with immunoSEQ multiplex PCR; TCRdb has only the in-frame clones, and not every one. This sample carries 85,000 to 100,000 clones, about nine tenths of them seen once, and the ten largest clones take 2%. Regarding time point: pretreatment peripheral blood. Disease in patients was locally advanced or metastatic urothelial carcinoma. The sequence came from a man between 60 and 70 years old with urothelial cancer. The specimen comprised PBMCs, sampled around atezolizumab (anti-PD-L1) treatment.

For the CDR3, the DNA is TGTGCCAGCAGTTTATTGGCAGGGGATTGGGGCACTGAAGCTTTCTTT. Protein product: CASSLLAGDWGTEAFF. This sequence joins TRBV28 and TRBJ1-1; TRBD1 is a possible D gene (6 bases). CDR3 length: 16 amino acids. V gave up 1 base and J gave up 4 bases, with 16 bases separating them. CDR1 and CDR2 from the germline V gene are MDHEN and SYDVKM.